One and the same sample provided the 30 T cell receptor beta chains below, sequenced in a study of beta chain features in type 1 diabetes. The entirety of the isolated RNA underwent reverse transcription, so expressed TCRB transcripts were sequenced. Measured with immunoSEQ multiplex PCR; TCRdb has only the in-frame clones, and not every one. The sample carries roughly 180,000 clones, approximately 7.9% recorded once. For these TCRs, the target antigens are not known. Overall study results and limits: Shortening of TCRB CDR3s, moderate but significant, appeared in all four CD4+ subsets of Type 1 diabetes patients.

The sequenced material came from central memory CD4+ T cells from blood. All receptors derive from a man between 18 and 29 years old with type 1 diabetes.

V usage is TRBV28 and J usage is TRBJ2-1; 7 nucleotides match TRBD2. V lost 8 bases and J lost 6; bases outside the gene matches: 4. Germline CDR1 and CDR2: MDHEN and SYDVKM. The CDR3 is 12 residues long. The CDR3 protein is CASEGTTNEQFF. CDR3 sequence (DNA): TGTGCCAGCGAAGGGACTACCAATGAGCAGTTCTTC.

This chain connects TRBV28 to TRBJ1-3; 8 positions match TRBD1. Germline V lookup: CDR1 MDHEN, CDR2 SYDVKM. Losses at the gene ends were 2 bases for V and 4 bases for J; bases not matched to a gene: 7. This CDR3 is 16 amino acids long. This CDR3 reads CASSLAGGVAGNTIYF. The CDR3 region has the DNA TGTGCCAGCAGTTTAGCAGGGGGCGTTGCGGGAAACACCATATATTTT.

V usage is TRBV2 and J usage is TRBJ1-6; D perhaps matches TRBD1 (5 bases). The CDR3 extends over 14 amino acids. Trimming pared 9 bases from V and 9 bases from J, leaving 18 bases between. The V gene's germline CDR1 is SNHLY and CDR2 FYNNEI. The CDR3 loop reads CASSRTSPTSPLHF. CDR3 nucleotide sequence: TGTGCCAGTAGTAGGACATCCCCTACTTCACCCCTCCACTTT.

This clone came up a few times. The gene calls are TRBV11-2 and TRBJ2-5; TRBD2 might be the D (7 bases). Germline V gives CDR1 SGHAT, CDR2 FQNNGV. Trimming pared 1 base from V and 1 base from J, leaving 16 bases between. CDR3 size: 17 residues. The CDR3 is CASSLGMGGPTQETQYF. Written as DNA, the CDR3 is TGTGCCAGCAGCTTAGGGATGGGGGGGCCGACCCAAGAGACCCAGTACTTC.

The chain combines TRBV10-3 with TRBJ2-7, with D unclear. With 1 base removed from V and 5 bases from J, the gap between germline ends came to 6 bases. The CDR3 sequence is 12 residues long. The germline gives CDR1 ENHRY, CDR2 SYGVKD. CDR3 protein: CAISEWANEQYF. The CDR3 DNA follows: TGTGCCATCAGTGAGTGGGCTAACGAGCAGTACTTC.

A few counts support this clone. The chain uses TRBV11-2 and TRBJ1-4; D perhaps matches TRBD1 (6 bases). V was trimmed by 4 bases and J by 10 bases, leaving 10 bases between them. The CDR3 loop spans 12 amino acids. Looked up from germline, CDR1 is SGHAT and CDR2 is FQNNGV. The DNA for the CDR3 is TGTGCCAGCAGCTCGCCACAGGGAAAACTGTTTTTT. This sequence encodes CASSSPQGKLFF.

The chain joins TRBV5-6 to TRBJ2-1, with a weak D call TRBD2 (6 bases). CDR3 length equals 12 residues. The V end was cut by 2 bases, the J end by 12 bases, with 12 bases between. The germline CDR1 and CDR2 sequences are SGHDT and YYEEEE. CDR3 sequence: CASSLEGRGQFF. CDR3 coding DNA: TGTGCCAGCAGCTTAGAGGGGCGGGGGCAGTTCTTC.

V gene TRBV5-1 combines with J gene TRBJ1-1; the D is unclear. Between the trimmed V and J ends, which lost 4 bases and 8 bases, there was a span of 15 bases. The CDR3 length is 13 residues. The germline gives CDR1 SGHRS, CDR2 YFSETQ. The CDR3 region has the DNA TGCGCCAGCAGCGAACGGGGTGGGTTGGAAGCTTTCTTT. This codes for CASSERGGLEAFF.

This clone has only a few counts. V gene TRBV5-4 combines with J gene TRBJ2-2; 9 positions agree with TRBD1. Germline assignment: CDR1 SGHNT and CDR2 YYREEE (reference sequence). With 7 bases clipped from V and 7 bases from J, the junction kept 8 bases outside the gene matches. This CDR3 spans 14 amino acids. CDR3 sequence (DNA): TGTGCCAGCCGCTCCGGGACAGGGTTCGGGGAGCTGTTTTTT. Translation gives CASRSGTGFGELFF.

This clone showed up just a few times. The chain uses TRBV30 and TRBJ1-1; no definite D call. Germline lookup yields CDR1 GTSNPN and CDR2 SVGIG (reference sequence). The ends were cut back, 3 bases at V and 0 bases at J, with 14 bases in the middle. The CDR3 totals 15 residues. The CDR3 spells CAWSAAPAMNTEAFF. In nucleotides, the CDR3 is TGTGCCTGGAGCGCCGCCCCCGCTATGAACACTGAAGCTTTCTTT.

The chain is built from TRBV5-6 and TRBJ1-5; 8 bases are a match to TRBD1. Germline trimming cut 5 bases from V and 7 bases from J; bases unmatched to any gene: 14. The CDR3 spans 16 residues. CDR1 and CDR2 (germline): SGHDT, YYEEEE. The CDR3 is CASRVADREDVQPQHF. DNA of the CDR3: TGTGCCAGCAGGGTTGCGGACAGGGAGGATGTCCAGCCCCAGCATTTT.

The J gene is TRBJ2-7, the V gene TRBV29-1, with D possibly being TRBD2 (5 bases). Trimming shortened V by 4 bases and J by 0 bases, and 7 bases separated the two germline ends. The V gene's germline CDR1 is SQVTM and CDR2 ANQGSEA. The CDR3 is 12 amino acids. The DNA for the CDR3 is TGCAGCGTTGTTAGCGACTCCTACGAGCAGTACTTC. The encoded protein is CSVVSDSYEQYF.

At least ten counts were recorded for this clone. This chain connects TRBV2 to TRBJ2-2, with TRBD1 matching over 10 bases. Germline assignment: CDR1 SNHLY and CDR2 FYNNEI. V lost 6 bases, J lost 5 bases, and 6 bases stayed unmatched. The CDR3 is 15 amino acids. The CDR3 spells CASSYRDRGTGELFF. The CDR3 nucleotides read TGTGCCAGCAGCTATCGGGACAGGGGAACCGGGGAGCTGTTTTTT.

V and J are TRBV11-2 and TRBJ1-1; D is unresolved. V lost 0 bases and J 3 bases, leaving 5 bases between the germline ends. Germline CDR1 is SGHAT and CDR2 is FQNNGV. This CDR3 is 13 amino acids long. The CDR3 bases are TGTGCCAGCAGCTTAGACCCCTACACTGAAGCTTTCTTT. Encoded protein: CASSLDPYTEAFF.

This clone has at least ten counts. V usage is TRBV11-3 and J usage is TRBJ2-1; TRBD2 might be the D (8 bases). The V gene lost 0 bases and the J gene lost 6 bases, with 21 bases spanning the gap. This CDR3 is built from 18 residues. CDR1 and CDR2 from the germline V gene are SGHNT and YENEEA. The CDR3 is CASSLDQGGSGTSNEQFF. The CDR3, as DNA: TGTGCCAGCAGCTTAGACCAGGGGGGTAGCGGGACAAGCAATGAGCAGTTCTTC.

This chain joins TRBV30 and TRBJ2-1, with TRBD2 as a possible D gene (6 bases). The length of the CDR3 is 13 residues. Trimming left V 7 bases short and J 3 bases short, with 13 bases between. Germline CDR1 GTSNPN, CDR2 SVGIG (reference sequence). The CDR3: CASSSAGYNEQFF. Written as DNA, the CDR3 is TGTGCCTCCTCTAGCGCCGGCTACAATGAGCAGTTCTTC.

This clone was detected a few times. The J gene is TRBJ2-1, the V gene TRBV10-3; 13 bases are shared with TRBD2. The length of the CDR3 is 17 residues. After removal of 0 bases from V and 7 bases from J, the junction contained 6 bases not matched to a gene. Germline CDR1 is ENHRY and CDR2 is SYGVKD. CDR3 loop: CAISESIGLAGANEQFF. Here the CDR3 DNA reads TGTGCCATCAGTGAGTCGATAGGACTAGCGGGAGCAAATGAGCAGTTCTTC.

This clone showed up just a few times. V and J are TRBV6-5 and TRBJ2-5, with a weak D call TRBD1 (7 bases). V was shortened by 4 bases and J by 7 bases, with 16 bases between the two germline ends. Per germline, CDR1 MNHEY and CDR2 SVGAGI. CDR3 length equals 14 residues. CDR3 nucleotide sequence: TGTGCCAGCAGTTCATATCAGGGGGGATTGACCCAGTACTTC. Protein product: CASSSYQGGLTQYF.

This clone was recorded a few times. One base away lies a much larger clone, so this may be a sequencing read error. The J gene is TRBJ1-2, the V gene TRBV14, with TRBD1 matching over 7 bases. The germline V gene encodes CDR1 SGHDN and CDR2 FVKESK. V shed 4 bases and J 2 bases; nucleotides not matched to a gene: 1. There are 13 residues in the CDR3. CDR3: CASSPGQNYGYTF. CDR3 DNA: TGTGCCAGCAGCCCGGGACAGAACTATGGCTACACCTTC.

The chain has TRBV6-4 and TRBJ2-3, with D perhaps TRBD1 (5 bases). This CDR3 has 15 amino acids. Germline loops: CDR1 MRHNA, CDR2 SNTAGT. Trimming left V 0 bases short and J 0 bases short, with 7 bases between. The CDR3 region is CASSDSPGSTDTQYF. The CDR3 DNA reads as TGTGCCAGCAGTGACTCGCCAGGGAGCACAGATACGCAGTATTTT.

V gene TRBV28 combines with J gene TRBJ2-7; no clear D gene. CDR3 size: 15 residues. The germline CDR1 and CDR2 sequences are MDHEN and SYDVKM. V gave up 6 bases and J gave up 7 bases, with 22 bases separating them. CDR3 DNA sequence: TGTGCCAGCAGAAGCCCCCGGTTGGGCCATGGGGAGCAGTACTTC. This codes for CASRSPRLGHGEQYF.

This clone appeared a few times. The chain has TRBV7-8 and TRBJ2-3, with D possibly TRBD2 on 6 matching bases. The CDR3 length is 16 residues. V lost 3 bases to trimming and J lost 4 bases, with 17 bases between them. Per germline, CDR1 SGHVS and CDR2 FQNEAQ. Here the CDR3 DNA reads TGTGCCAGCAGCTTTCATCTAGCGCGGGGCGCAGATACGCAGTATTTT. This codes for CASSFHLARGADTQYF.

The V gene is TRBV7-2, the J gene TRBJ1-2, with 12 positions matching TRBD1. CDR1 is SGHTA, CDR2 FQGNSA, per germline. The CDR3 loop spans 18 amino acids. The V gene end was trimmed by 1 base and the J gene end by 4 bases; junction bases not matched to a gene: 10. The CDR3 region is CASSLEASGQGAVYGYTF. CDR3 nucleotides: TGTGCCAGCAGCTTAGAAGCCTCGGGACAGGGGGCAGTCTATGGCTACACCTTC.

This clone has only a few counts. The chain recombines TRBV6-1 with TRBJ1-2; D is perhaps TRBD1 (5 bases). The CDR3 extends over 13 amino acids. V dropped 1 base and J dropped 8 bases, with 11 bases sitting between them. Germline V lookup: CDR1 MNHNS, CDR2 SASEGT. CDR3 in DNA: TGTGCCAGCAGTGAAGTCCGGGGGGTCGGCTACACCTTC. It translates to CASSEVRGVGYTF.

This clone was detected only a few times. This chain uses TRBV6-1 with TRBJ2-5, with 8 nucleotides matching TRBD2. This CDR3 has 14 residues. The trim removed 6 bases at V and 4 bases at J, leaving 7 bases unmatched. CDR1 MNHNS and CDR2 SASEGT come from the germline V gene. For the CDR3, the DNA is TGTGCCAGCAGGATAGCGGGGCGGGGAGAGACCCAGTACTTC. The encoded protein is CASRIAGRGETQYF.

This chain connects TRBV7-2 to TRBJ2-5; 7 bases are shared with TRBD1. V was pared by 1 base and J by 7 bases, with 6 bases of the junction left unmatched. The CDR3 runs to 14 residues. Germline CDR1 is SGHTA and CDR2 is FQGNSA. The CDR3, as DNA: TGTGCCAGCAGCTTAGGACAGGGTGGGACGACCCAGTACTTC. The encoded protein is CASSLGQGGTTQYF.

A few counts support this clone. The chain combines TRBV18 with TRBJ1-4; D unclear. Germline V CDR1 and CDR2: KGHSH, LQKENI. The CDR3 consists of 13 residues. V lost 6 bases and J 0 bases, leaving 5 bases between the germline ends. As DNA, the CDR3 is TGTGCCAGCTCGGCCCCAACTAATGAAAAACTGTTTTTT. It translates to CASSAPTNEKLFF.

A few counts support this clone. CDR3 protein: CASSLTRQGSGGYTF. The DNA of the CDR3 is TGTGCCAGCAGCTTAACAAGGCAGGGGTCGGGTGGCTACACCTTC. This chain joins TRBV7-9 and TRBJ1-2, with D possibly TRBD1 on 6 matching bases. The ends were cut back, 2 bases at V and 7 bases at J, with 17 bases in the middle. The CDR3 has 15 residues. CDR1 and CDR2 from the germline V gene are SEHNR and FQNEAQ (reference sequence).

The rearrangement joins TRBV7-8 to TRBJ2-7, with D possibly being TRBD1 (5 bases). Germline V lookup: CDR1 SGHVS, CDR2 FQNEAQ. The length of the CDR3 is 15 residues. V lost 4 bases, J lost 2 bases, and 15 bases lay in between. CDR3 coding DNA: TGTGCCAGCAGCTCTATCCCCAGGGAACCCTACGAGCAGTACTTC. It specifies CASSSIPREPYEQYF.

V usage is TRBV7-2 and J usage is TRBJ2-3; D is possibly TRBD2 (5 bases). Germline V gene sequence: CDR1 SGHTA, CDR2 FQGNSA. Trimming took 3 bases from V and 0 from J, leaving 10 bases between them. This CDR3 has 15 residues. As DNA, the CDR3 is TGTGCCAGCAGCTTTTACGGGGAGAGCACAGATACGCAGTATTTT. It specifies CASSFYGESTDTQYF.